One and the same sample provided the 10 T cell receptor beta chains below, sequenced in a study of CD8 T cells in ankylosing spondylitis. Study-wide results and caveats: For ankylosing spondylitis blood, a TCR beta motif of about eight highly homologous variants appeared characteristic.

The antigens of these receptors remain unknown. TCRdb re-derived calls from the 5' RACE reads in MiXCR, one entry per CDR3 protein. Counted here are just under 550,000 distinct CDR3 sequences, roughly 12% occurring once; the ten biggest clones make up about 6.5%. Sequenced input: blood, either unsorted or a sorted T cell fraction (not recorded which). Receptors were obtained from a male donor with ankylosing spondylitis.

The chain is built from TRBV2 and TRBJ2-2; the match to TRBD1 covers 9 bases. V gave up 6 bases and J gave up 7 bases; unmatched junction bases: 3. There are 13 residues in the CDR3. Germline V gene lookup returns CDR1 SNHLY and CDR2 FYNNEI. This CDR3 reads CASSGTGYGELFF. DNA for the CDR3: TGTGCCAGCAGCGGGACAGGGTACGGGGAGCTGTTTTTT.

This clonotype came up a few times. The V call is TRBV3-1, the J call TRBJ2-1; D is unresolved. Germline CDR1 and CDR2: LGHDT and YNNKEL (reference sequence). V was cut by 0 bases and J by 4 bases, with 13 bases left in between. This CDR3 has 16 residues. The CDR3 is CASSQEGRPLYNEQFF. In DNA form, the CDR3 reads TGTGCCAGCAGCCAAGAAGGCAGACCCCTATACAATGAGCAGTTCTTC.

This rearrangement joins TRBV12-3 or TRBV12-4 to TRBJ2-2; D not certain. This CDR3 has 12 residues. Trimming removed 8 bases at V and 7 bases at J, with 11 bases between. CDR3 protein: CASSKVGGELFF. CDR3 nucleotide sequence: TGTGCCAGCTCGAAAGTCGGCGGGGAGCTGTTTTTT.

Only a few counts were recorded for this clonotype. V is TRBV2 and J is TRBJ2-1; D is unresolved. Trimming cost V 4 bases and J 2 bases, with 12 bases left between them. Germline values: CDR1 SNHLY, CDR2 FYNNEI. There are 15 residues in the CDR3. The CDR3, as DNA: TGTGCCAGCAGTGTTTTCGTCACAACCTACAATGAGCAGTTCTTC. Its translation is CASSVFVTTYNEQFF.

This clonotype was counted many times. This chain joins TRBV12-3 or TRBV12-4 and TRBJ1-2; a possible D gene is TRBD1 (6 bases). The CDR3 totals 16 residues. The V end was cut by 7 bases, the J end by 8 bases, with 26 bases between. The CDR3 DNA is TGTGCCAGCATTTCCTTTGATGCCGGGGACATCGACGGCTACACCTTC. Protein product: CASISFDAGDIDGYTF.

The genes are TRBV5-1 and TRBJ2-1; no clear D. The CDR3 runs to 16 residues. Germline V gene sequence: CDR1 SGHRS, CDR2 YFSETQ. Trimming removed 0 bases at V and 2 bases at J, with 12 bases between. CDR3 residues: CASSLALGRAYNEQFF. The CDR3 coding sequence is TGCGCCAGCAGCTTGGCTCTGGGAAGGGCCTACAATGAGCAGTTCTTC. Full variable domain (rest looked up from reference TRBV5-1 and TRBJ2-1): KAGVTQTPRYLIKTRGQQVTLSCSPISGHRSVSWYQQTPGQGLQFLFEYFSETQRNKGNFPGRFSGRQFSNSRSEMNVSTLELGDSALYLCASSLALGRAYNEQFFGPGTRLTVL.

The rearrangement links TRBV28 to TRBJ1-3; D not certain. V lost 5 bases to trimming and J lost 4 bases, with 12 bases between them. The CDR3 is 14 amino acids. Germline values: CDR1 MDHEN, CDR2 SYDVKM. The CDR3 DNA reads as TGTGCCAGCAGTCCCTTTACGGGGGGAAACACCATATATTTT. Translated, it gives CASSPFTGGNTIYF.

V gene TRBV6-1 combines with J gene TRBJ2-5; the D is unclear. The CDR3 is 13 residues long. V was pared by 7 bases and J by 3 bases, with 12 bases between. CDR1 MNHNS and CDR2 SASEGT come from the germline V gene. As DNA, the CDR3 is TGTGCCAGCACCTCGAACCTAGAAGAGACCCAGTACTTC. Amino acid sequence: CASTSNLEETQYF.

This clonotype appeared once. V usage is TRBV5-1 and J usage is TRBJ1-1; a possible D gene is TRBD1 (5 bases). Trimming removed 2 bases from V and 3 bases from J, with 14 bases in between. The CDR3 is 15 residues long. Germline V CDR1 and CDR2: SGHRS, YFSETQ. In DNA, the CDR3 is TGCGCCAGCAGCTTCGGGGGGACCCCGGACACTGAAGCTTTCTTT. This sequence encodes CASSFGGTPDTEAFF.

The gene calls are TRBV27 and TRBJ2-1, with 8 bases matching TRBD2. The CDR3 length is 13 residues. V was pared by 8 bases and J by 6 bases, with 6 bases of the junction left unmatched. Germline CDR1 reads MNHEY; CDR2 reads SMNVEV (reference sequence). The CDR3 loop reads CASATSGANEQFF. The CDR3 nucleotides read TGTGCCAGCGCTACTAGCGGTGCCAATGAGCAGTTCTTC.